This record covers a single T cell receptor beta chain. The data were obtained in a study of blood T cell repertoires in COVID-19. In the study overall: The United States, Italy and Spain supplied acute and convalescent COVID-19 samples. From T cells, B-cell-depleted T cells, or PBMCs came the material, which was cDNA or gDNA.

Original methodology: Amplified reference gene primers provided the basis for estimating nucleated cell counts. TCRdb's copy holds only in-frame clones and misses some; the assay was immunoSEQ multiplex PCR. V and J calls plus clone size are reproduced from that table; the DNA served to infer D and trimming. The sample consists of roughly 100,000 clones, 80% to 90% of them appearing once. The CDR3 has 16 residues. Germline loops: CDR1 LNHNV, CDR2 YYDKDF (reference sequence). Trimming cost V 5 bases and J 1 base; bases outside gene matches: 8. The V and J genes are TRBV15 and TRBJ1-1; 9 nucleotides align to TRBD1. Sequencing input: peripheral blood. The sequence derives from a woman in her 70s with acute or convalescent COVID-19. The CDR3 sequence is CATSADRGVGNTEAFF. DNA of the CDR3: TGTGCCACCAGCGCAGACAGGGGGGTAGGGAACACTGAAGCTTTCTTT.